This T cell receptor (beta chain) was recovered during a study of cytomegalovirus exposure and HLA in healthy donors. General study findings and limits: Many donors carried some public TCRs, although rarity characterized most TCR sequences. High sensitivity and specificity were reportedly achieved when the classifier diagnosed cytomegalovirus status.

This clone was seen a handful of times. What it recognizes is unknown. With 60 Vbeta and 13 Jbeta primers, the PCR was carried out. Profiled with immunoSEQ multiplex PCR; TCRdb holds only in-frame clones, not every one. The sample holds roughly 89,000 clones, more than 70% seen once. The V end was cut by 2 bases, the J end by 8 bases, with 13 bases between. This CDR3 has 13 amino acids. Germline-derived CDR1 and CDR2 are GTSNPN and SVGIG (reference sequence). This TCR was sampled from a man aged 18 to 29 in good health and CMV-seronegative. The sample taken for sequencing was PBMCs. The chain combines TRBV30 with TRBJ2-1; D may be TRBD1 (7 bases). CDR3 amino acids: CAWSFQGGDEQFF. In DNA, the CDR3 is TGTGCCTGGAGTTTCCAGGGGGGCGATGAGCAGTTCTTC.